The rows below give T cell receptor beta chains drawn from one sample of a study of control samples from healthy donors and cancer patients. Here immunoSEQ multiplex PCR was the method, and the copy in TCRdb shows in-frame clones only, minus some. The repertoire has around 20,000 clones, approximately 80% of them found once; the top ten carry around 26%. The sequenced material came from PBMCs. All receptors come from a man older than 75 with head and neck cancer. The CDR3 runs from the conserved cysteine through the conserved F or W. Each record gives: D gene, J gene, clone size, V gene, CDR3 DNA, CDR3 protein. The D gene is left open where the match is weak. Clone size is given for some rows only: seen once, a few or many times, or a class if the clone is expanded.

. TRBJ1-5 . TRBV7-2 TGTGCCAGCAGCTCACAAACAGGGACCAATCAGCCCCAGCATTTT CASSSQTGTNQPQHF
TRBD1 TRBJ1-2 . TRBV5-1 TGCGCCAGCAGCTTGTATAGGGGGCGCGATGGCTACACCTTC CASSLYRGRDGYTF
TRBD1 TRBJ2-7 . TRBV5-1 TGCGCCAGCAGCTTGGGAGGGACAGGATTACGAATCGAGCAGTACTTC CASSLGGTGLRIEQYF
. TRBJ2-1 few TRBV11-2 TGTGCCAGCAGCTTAGCATTTAGCTCGAGGTCGGCTGAGCAGTTCTTC CASSLAFSSRSAEQFF
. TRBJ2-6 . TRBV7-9 TGTGCCAGCAGCTTAGGGTTGATGTCGTCTGGGGCCAACGTCCTGACTTTC CASSLGLMSSGANVLTF
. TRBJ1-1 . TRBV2 TGTGCCAGCAGTGGTTTGGGCTCGGGCACTGAAGCTTTCTTT CASSGLGSGTEAFF
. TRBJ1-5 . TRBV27 TGTGCCAGCAGTCGAGTAAGCAATCAGCCCCAGCATTTT CASSRVSNQPQHF
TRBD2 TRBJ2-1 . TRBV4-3 TGCGCCAGCAGCCAAGAGCTAACTAGCGGGAGGCCTAACAATGAGCAGTTCTTC CASSQELTSGRPNNEQFF
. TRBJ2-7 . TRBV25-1 TGTGCCAGCAGTGAATATTCAGGACAGGAGCAGTACTTC CASSEYSGQEQYF
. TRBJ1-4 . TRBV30 TGTGCCTGGAGTCCCTCCGGGACCCTAAGTGAAAAACTGTTTTTT CAWSPSGTLSEKLFF
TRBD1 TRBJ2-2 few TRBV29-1 TGCAGCGTTAGGATTCAGGGGGCGGACGGGGAGCTGTTTTTT CSVRIQGADGELFF
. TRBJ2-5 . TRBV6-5 TGTGCCAGCAGTTACTCGGCGGGTTCCGGGGAGACCCAGTACTTC CASSYSAGSGETQYF
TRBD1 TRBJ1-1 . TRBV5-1 TGCGCCAGCAGCTTGTCCGGGACAGGGGAAGCTTTCTTT CASSLSGTGEAFF
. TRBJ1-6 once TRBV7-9 TGTGCCTTAGGAGCGGACACTCCTTATAATTCACCCCTCCACTTT CALGADTPYNSPLHF
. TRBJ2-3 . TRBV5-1 TGCGCCAGCAGCTTAGATCTGGAAGATACGCAGTATTTT CASSLDLEDTQYF
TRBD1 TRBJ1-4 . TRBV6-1 TGTGCCAGCAGTGAGCGACAGGGGGTAGGAGAAAAACTGTTTTTT CASSERQGVGEKLFF
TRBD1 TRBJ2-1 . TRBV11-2 TGTGCCAGCAGCCTAACGCAGGGGGCGGTTCCCTACAATGAGCAGTTCTTC CASSLTQGAVPYNEQFF
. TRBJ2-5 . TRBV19 TGTGCCAGTAGTATCAGCGGCAGGGGGACTGGGGAGACCCAGTACTTC CASSISGRGTGETQYF
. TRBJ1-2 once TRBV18 TGTGCCAGCTCACCCCTCGCGGGGGCCCCCGGTGGCTACACCTTC CASSPLAGAPGGYTF
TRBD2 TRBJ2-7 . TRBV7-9 TGTGCCAGCAGCTCATGGACTAGCGGGGACTACGTCTACGAGCAGTACTTC CASSSWTSGDYVYEQYF
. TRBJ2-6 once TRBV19 TGTGCCAGTAGTATCCTCCCAGGCTCTGGGGCCAACGTCCTGACTTTC CASSILPGSGANVLTF
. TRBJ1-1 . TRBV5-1 TGCGCCAGCAGCTTCAACAACATGAACACTGAAGCTTTCTTT CASSFNNMNTEAFF
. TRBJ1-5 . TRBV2 TGTGCCAGCAGTGACACGTATCAGCCCCAGCATTTT CASSDTYQPQHF
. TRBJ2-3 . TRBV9 TGTGCCAGCAGCGTAGAGGTGGTTACCACAGATACGCAGTATTTT CASSVEVVTTDTQYF
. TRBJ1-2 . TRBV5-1 TGCGCCAGCAGCTTGGCTCCAGATGCTTCGAGCGGCTACACCTTC CASSLAPDASSGYTF
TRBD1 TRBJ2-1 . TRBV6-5 TGTGCCGGAAGGACAGGGGCGAACAATGAGCAGTTCTTC CAGRTGANNEQFF
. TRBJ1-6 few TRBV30 TGTGCCTGGAGTGTTTTTTGGGATAACTCACCCCTCCACTTT CAWSVFWDNSPLHF
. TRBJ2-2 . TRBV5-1 TGCGCCAGCAGCTTGGTTGGAACCGGGGAGCTGTTTTTT CASSLVGTGELFF
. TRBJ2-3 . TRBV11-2 TGTGCCAGCAGCTGGGACGGGGGCCAACCCAGCACAGATACGCAGTATTTT CASSWDGGQPSTDTQYF
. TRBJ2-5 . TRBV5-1 TGCGCCAGCAGCTTGGGCCAGGCCCTAGGGACCCAGTACTTC CASSLGQALGTQYF
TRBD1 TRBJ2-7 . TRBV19 TGTGCCAGTAGTATGCAGGGGGCCACCTACGAGCAGTACTTC CASSMQGATYEQYF
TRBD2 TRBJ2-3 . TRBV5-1 TGCGCCAGCAGCTTCTATACTAGCGGGGGGGCTTCTCCCAGGGCAGATACGCAGTATTTT CASSFYTSGGASPRADTQYF
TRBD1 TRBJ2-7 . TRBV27 TGTGCCAGCACCGGTTTGGGGACAGGGAGGTACGAGCAGTACTTC CASTGLGTGRYEQYF
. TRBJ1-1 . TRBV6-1 TGTGCCAGCAGTGAAGATCGCGGCCACAACGGGGAGGCTTTCTTT CASSEDRGHNGEAFF
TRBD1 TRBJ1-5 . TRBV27 TGTGCCAGCAGTTTAAGGGCAGGGGGGTTTCAGCCCCAGCATTTT CASSLRAGGFQPQHF
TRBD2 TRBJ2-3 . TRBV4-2 TGTGCCAGCAGCCAAGATAATGTCCTAGCGGGTGGTGGTACGCAGTATTTT CASSQDNVLAGGGTQYF
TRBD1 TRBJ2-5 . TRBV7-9 TGTGCCAGCAGCCCGACAGGGGAAAAAGAGACCCAGTACTTC CASSPTGEKETQYF
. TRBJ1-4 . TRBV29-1 TGCAGCGGCCGACAGTCCCCTGGGGAAAAACTGTTTTTT CSGRQSPGEKLFF
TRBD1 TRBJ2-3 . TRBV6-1 TGTGCCAGCAGTGTGGGACAGGGCTGGGTCACAGATACGCAGTATTTT CASSVGQGWVTDTQYF
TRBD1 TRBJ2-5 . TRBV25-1 TGTGCCAGTGGGACAGGGGAGGGGGAGACCCAGTACTTC CASGTGEGETQYF
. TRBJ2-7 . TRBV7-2 TGTGCCAGCAGCTTAGAGGTGGGCTACGAGCAGTACTTC CASSLEVGYEQYF